This TCR beta chain was captured in a study of T-cell memory formation after mild COVID-19. As for the study in general: TCR clusters largely stayed donor specific. Overall study results and limits: Cross-reactive memory appears to have joined, as suggested by some responding clones showing up in pre-infection memory. Among CD4+ contracting clones, most were CM and EM, and CD8+ ones EMRA.

Via MiXCR, TCRdb re-called the 5' RACE reads, giving one row per CDR3 protein. This table has around 340,000 distinct CDR3 sequences, about 15% appearing once. For this clonotype: Its specificity is unknown.

Sample: PBMCs or a T cell subset sorted from them (not recorded which). This clonotype originated in a man aged 18 to 30 who had mild COVID-19 (a few samples of this study predate the infection). Cell type and time point are not known.

The CDR3 sequence is CASSQDLYGYTF. CDR3 in DNA: TGTGCCAGCAGCCAGGACCTATATGGCTACACCTTC. This rearrangement joins TRBV7-2 to TRBJ1-2; D is undetermined. Per the germline V gene, CDR1 is SGHTA and CDR2 is FQGNSA. The V end was cut by 5 bases, the J end by 5 bases, with 9 bases between. This CDR3 comprises 12 residues. The entire variable domain, with the rest obtained from reference TRBV7-2 and TRBJ1-2, is as follows: GAGVSQSPSNKVTEKGKDVELRCDPISGHTALYWYRQSLGQGLEFLIYFQGNSAPDKSGLPSDRFSAERTGGSVSTLTIQRTQQEDSAVYLCASSQDLYGYTFGSGTRLTVV.